This TCR beta chain was retrieved from a study of blood T cell repertoires in COVID-19. Clones were sequenced by immunoSEQ multiplex PCR, and TCRdb holds only the in-frame ones, with some missing. The table records about 21,000 clones, 70% to 90% of them present only once. Germline trimming cut 4 bases from V and 5 bases from J; bases unmatched to any gene: 8. CDR3 length equals 16 residues. Germline CDR1 and CDR2: SEHNR and FQNEAQ (reference sequence). The rearrangement links TRBV7-9 to TRBJ1-2; 12 nucleotides match TRBD1. The sequenced sample was peripheral blood. The sequence derives from a human donor with active COVID-19. The donor label of this sample is uncertain. The CDR3 bases are TGTGCCAGCAGCTGGGGGACAGGGGGCGCCCCATATGGCTACACCTTC. Translating gives CASSWGTGGAPYGYTF.